The source of this T cell receptor beta chain is a study of blood T cell repertoires in COVID-19. About the study: T cells, B-cell-depleted T cells, or PBMCs provided the cDNA or gDNA that served as material.

Only in-frame clones appear in the TCRdb table, and some are missing; sequencing was by immunoSEQ multiplex PCR. The table lists some 200,000 clones, approximately 87% of them singletons. Germline loops: CDR1 LGHDT, CDR2 YNNKEL (reference sequence). This CDR3 spans 13 amino acids. The V and J ends lost 1 base and 5 bases respectively, with 8 bases between them. Sequencing input: peripheral blood. The V gene is TRBV3-1 (or the pseudogene TRBV3-2), the J gene TRBJ1-1, with D uncertain. The sequence was collected from a woman in her 70s with COVID-19, enrolled during active disease. In DNA form, the CDR3 reads TGTGCCAGCAGCCAAGTGCGGCGGACTGAAGCTTTCTTT. Residues: CASSQVRRTEAFF.